Given below is one T cell receptor (beta chain) in context. Its antigen is not identified. This sample is part of a study of cytomegalovirus exposure and HLA in healthy donors. CDR1 and CDR2 (germline): MNHEY, SVGAGI. Trimming at V came to 2 bases and at J to 10 bases, leaving 2 bases not matched to a gene. The CDR3 loop spans 13 amino acids. Primers for the PCR totalled 60 Vbeta and 13 Jbeta. This table comes from immunoSEQ multiplex PCR, and its TCRdb copy is limited to in-frame clones, with some not included. Of more than 95,000 clones listed, nearly 80% were seen once; the top ten hold 6% to 8%. Study-wide points: For most subjects, TCR beta sequences were reported to predict HLA-A and HLA-B alleles with accuracy.

The chain uses TRBV6-5 and TRBJ1-4, with TRBD1 identical over 9 bases. This receptor was taken from a woman between 40 and 50 years old in good health and CMV-seronegative. What was sequenced was PBMCs. In DNA, the CDR3 is TGTGCCAGCAGTTACGGGGACAGGGTAAAACTGTTTTTT. It codes for CASSYGDRVKLFF.